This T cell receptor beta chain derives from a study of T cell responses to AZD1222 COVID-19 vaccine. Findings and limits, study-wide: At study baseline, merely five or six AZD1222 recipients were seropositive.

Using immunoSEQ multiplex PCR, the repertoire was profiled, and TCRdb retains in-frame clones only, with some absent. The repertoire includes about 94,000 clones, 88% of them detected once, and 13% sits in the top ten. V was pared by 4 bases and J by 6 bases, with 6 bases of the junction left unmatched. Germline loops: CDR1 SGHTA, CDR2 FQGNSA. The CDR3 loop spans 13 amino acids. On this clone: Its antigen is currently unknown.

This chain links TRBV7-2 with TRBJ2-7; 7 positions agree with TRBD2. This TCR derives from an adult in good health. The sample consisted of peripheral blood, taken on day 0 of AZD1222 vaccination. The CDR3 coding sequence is TGTGCCAGCAGCTCCGGACTAGTTGGCGAGCAGTACTTC. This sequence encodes CASSSGLVGEQYF.